The present T cell receptor beta chain was sequenced within a study of PD-1 blockade in classical Hodgkin lymphoma. After autologous stem cell transplantation all patients relapsed, and prior brentuximab vedotin exposure differed between cohorts. Complete response, partial response or progressive disease constituted the best responses recorded. Germline V gene data show CDR1 as MDHEN and CDR2 as SYDVKM. The ends lost 3 bases at V and 7 bases at J; junction bases unmatched: 6. The CDR3 spans 14 residues. On this clone: The antigen remains unidentified.

Assay used: immunoSEQ multiplex PCR; TCRdb lists only in-frame clones, some missing. The sample gives about 46,000 clones, 73% of which show up once; 11% is in the top ten. Study results and limitations: Relapsed/refractory patients reportedly had the lowest baseline TCR diversity, below newly diagnosed patients, who were below healthy donors. The study found complete responders had baseline diversity similar to newly diagnosed patients.

Sequenced here: peripheral blood mononuclear cells (PBMCs), sampled at baseline. The chain uses TRBV28 and TRBJ1-5; 7 nucleotides match TRBD1. This receptor was identified in a human donor with classical Hodgkin lymphoma. The CDR3 sequence is CASSLGQPRQPQHF. CDR3 nucleotide sequence: TGTGCCAGCAGTTTGGGACAGCCTCGACAGCCCCAGCATTTT.